This record looks at one T cell receptor (beta chain) sequence and its context. The antigen is not known. The germline gives CDR1 MDHEN, CDR2 SYDVKM. This CDR3 is built from 15 residues. The V segment lost 5 bases and the J segment 3 bases; nucleotides outside the gene matches: 5. This sample was taken from a study of T cell repertoires in cytomegalovirus infection. Across the study: Carrying CMV and the relevant HLA type showed in public TCR beta signatures. Broader study findings: Frequencies of public TCR beta families were cumulated, and this identified carriers of CMV plus the relevant HLA. The ex vivo response was dominated by HLA-C-restricted CMV-specific TCR beta clonotypes.

TCRdb independently ran MiXCR on the reads; one entry per CDR3 protein. In the table there are some 400,000 distinct CDR3 sequences, approximately 31% of which are singletons. This sequence was found in a human donor in good health (CMV status not recorded). Some clones in this sample may be carry-over from other donors' samples. The chain carries TRBV28 and TRBJ2-3; 10 nucleotides agree with TRBD1. What was sequenced was PBMCs. CDR3 sequence (DNA): TGTGCCAGCAGTGCCGGGACAGGGGCAACAGATACGCAGTATTTT. The encoded protein is CASSAGTGATDTQYF.